One and the same sample provided the 13 T cell receptor beta chains below, sequenced in a study of cytomegalovirus exposure and HLA in healthy donors. The PCR was carried out with 60 Vbeta primers and 13 Jbeta primers. The repertoire was sequenced with immunoSEQ multiplex PCR; TCRdb's copy has only in-frame clones and lacks some. Of about 280,000 clones in the sample, approximately 90% are singletons; the top ten hold approximately 2%. What was sequenced was PBMCs. These receptors all stem from a woman between 18 and 30 years old in good health and CMV-seronegative.

V usage is TRBV7-6 and J usage is TRBJ2-1, with 9 bases that match TRBD2. After removal of 4 bases from V and 6 bases from J, the junction contained 10 bases not matched to a gene. CDR1 is SGHVS, CDR2 FNYEAQ, per germline. This CDR3 contains 16 residues. Written as DNA, the CDR3 is TGTGCCAGCAGCTGGTCTGGCGCGGGGGGGGTCAATGAGCAGTTCTTC. This codes for CASSWSGAGGVNEQFF.

The V and J genes are TRBV5-1 and TRBJ1-2; 7 nucleotides align to TRBD1. CDR1 SGHRS and CDR2 YFSETQ come from the germline V gene. The CDR3 is made up of 15 amino acids. V lost 4 bases, J lost 6 bases, and 12 bases stayed unmatched. CDR3 protein: CASSPSDRVGDGYTF. In nucleotides, the CDR3 is TGCGCCAGCAGCCCCTCCGACAGGGTTGGAGATGGCTACACCTTC.

This clone was observed a single time. V is TRBV5-6 and J is TRBJ2-5; TRBD2 matches 8 bases. Matching the DNA end better, TRBJ2-7 makes the J call doubtful. Germline V CDR1 and CDR2: SGHDT, YYEEEE. CDR3 length: 16 amino acids. DNA for the CDR3: TGTGCCAGCAGCTCGTTAACTAGCGGTTTTCCCTACGAGCAGTACTTC. Its translation is CASSSLTSGFPYEQYF.

V gene TRBV15 combines with J gene TRBJ1-1; D is undetermined. Germline assignment: CDR1 LNHNV and CDR2 YYDKDF (reference sequence). CDR3 length: 16 amino acids. V dropped 0 bases and J dropped 0 bases, with 11 bases sitting between them. The CDR3 nucleotides read TGTGCCACCAGCAGAGATCAGGCCAGCATGAACACTGAAGCTTTCTTT. Translation gives CATSRDQASMNTEAFF.

As for this clone: The junction and the germline gene differ at one end; a read error may be behind it. The chain carries TRBV5-1 and TRBJ1-1; D ambiguous. Per germline, CDR1 SGHRS and CDR2 YFSETQ. The CDR3 extends over 13 amino acids. Written as DNA, the CDR3 is TGCGCCAGCGGCTTGACGGGGAACACTGAAGCTTTCTTT. It translates to CASGLTGNTEAFF.

The chain combines TRBV15 with TRBJ1-1, with 8 bases fitting TRBD1. Germline-derived CDR1 and CDR2 are LNHNV and YYDKDF (reference sequence). This CDR3 has 15 residues. Trimming removed 3 bases from V and 4 bases from J; junction bases left unmatched: 7. CDR3 nucleotide sequence: TGTGCCACCAGCAGCCGACAGGGGCTTAGCACTGAAGCTTTCTTT. Translation gives CATSSRQGLSTEAFF.

Concerning this clone: One end of the junction is discordant with germline, which a read error may explain. The J gene is TRBJ1-1, the V gene TRBV7-9, with D unresolved. CDR1 and CDR2 (germline): SEHNR, FQNEAQ (reference sequence). The CDR3 has 15 amino acids. In DNA, the CDR3 is TGTTCCAGCAGCTTATTTTTATCGGGAACCGACGAAGCTTTCTTT. It codes for CSSSLFLSGTDEAFF.

This chain links TRBV11-2 with TRBJ1-1, with D maybe TRBD1 (6 bases). The CDR3 spans 15 residues. CDR1 and CDR2 from the germline V gene are SGHAT and FQNNGV. The germline V and J ends were trimmed by 5 bases and 1 base, with 14 bases remaining between them. The CDR3 protein is CASSRASDRNTEAFF. In nucleotides, the CDR3 is TGTGCCAGCAGCAGAGCCTCGGACAGGAACACTGAAGCTTTCTTT.

This chain joins TRBV30 and TRBJ2-7; the match to TRBD1 covers 7 bases. Trimming at V came to 0 bases and at J to 7 bases, leaving 6 bases not matched to a gene. This CDR3 spans 13 amino acids. CDR1 is GTSNPN and CDR2 is SVGIG in the germline V gene (reference sequence). The DNA of the CDR3 is TGTGCCTGGAGTGTAAAGGGGGCGGGTGAGCAGTACTTC. This encodes CAWSVKGAGEQYF.

This rearrangement joins TRBV18 to TRBJ2-5; 12 positions agree with TRBD2. The CDR3 is made up of 14 amino acids. Germline V gene lookup returns CDR1 KGHSH and CDR2 LQKENI. V gave up 6 bases and J gave up 2 bases; unmatched junction bases: 1. For the CDR3, the DNA is TGTGCCAGCTCTACTAGCGGGGGGCAAGAGACCCAGTACTTC. This translates into CASSTSGGQETQYF. Using reference TRBV18 and TRBJ2-5 for the parts outside the CDR3, the full variable domain is NAGVMQNPRHLVRRRGQEARLRCSPMKGHSHVYWYRQLPEEGLKFMVYLQKENIIDESGMPKERFSAEFPKEGPSILRIQQVVRGDSAAYFCASSTSGGQETQYFGPGTRLLVL.

The V and J genes are TRBV19 and TRBJ1-3; perhaps TRBD1 as D (6 bases). CDR3 length: 13 amino acids. V lost 8 bases and J 0 bases, leaving 8 bases between the germline ends. The germline gives CDR1 LNHDA, CDR2 SQIVND (reference sequence). The chain's CDR3 is CASRQASGNTIYF. The CDR3 DNA reads TGTGCCAGTCGACAGGCCTCTGGAAACACCATATATTTT.

The chain has TRBV5-1 and TRBJ2-3; TRBD2 matches 9 bases. The CDR3 runs to 15 residues. Germline CDR1 SGHRS, CDR2 YFSETQ. J lost 3 bases, V lost 4 bases, and 6 bases had no gene match. CDR3 loop: CASSPGLADTDTQYF. The CDR3 DNA sequence: TGCGCCAGCAGCCCGGGACTAGCAGATACAGATACGCAGTATTTT.

Worth noting for this clone: The junction departs from germline at one end; a sequencing error may be responsible. The V call is TRBV5-1, the J call TRBJ1-1, with TRBD1 matching over 9 bases. CDR1 and CDR2 (germline): SGHRS, YFSETQ. This CDR3 is built from 12 residues. The CDR3 sequence: CASSSAWGQGQF. The DNA for the CDR3 is TGCGCCAGCAGCTCGGCATGGGGACAGGGACAATTT.